This passage covers 5 T cell receptor beta chains from one sample sequenced in a study of cytomegalovirus exposure and HLA in healthy donors (dated by TCRdb to between 2016 and 2019). Libraries were made using the immunoSEQ multiplex PCR assay. TCRdb re-hosts the immuneACCESS table, in-frame sequences only. Its copies lack some clones; in the studies checked, an unresolved V gene accounts for under half of them, and the cause for the rest is not known. The sample table shows tens of thousands of clones, and around 90% are seen once. In total, the top ten clones hold 3.5% to 4% of the sample. The sequencing input was PBMCs. The receptors originated from a woman aged 18-35 years in good health and CMV-seropositive.

As for this clone: An end of the junction does not agree with germline; a read error may underlie this. The rearrangement links TRBV30 to TRBJ2-2; 9 positions agree with TRBD1. This CDR3 contains 16 residues. Germline V gives CDR1 GTSNPN, CDR2 SVGIG (reference sequence). CDR3 amino acids: CAWCVGGDREAGELFF. CDR3 DNA sequence: TGTGCCTGGTGTGTGGGGGGGGACAGGGAGGCCGGGGAGCTGTTTTTT.

This sequence joins TRBV5-5 and TRBJ2-3; TRBD1 aligns across 11 bases. After removal of 4 bases from V and 6 bases from J, the junction contained 4 bases not matched to a gene. Germline V gene lookup returns CDR1 SGHKS and CDR2 YYEKEE (reference sequence). The CDR3 consists of 14 residues. The CDR3 coding sequence is TGTGCCAGCAGCCGGACAGGGGGCGTTGATACGCAGTATTTT. It yields the protein CASSRTGGVDTQYF.

The V and J genes are TRBV27 and TRBJ2-7; D is undetermined. Germline CDR1 MNHEY, CDR2 SMNVEV (reference sequence). The CDR3 has 13 amino acids. V lost 0 bases and J lost 1, with 4 bases in between. In DNA form, the CDR3 reads TGTGCCAGCAGTTTATCACAGTCCTACGAGCAGTACTTC. Translating it yields CASSLSQSYEQYF.

This clone was observed a few times. The rearrangement links TRBV2 to TRBJ2-7; no reliable D call. Trimming stripped 3 bases from V and 7 bases from J, with 4 bases between. The CDR3 is 10 residues long. Germline lookup yields CDR1 SNHLY and CDR2 FYNNEI. The CDR3 coding sequence is TGTGCCAGCAGTGATCGGGAGCAGTACTTC. Translation gives CASSDREQYF.

This clone was seen a single time. V gene TRBV19 combines with J gene TRBJ2-2, with D possibly TRBD1 on 6 matching bases. The germline gives CDR1 LNHDA, CDR2 SQIVND (reference sequence). V was shortened by 3 bases and J by 2 bases, with 13 bases between the two germline ends. This CDR3 spans 16 amino acids. CDR3 DNA sequence: TGTGCCAGTAGTATTGAAAGGGACACAAACACCGGGGAGCTGTTTTTT. It codes for CASSIERDTNTGELFF. Filled out from reference TRBV19 and TRBJ2-2, the complete variable domain reads DGGITQSPKYLFRKEGQNVTLSCEQNLNHDAMYWYRQDPGQGLRLIYYSQIVNDFQKGDIAEGYSVSREKKESFPLTVTSAQKNPTAFYLCASSIERDTNTGELFFGEGSRLTVL.